These 15 T cell receptor beta chains originate from one sample sequenced in a study of shared clonotypes between healthy human individuals. TCRdb keeps only in-frame clones here, not all; method: immunoSEQ multiplex PCR. The table lists 600,000 to 750,000 clones, roughly 88% of them singletons. Sequencing used memory CD8+ T cells from PBMCs. As for subset: CD45RO+ cells pooled with CCR7-negative TemRA cells. The receptors shown here come from a man aged 18 to 30 in good health. Some clones in this sample may be carry-over from other donors' samples.

J is TRBJ1-5 and V is TRBV5-5; TRBD1 is a possible D gene (5 bases). CDR3 length: 14 amino acids. CDR1 and CDR2 from the germline V gene are SGHKS and YYEKEE (reference sequence). V lost 4 bases and J lost 4, with 12 bases in between. CDR3 region: CASSPRGGNQPQHF. The DNA of the CDR3 is TGTGCCAGCAGCCCACGGGGGGGTAATCAGCCCCAGCATTTT.

This chain connects TRBV7-8 to TRBJ2-1; the match to TRBD2 covers 11 bases. Trimming at V came to 0 bases and at J to 6 bases, leaving 7 bases not matched to a gene. The CDR3 loop spans 17 amino acids. Germline CDR1 is SGHVS and CDR2 is FQNEAQ. The CDR3 sequence: CASSLAIWLAGGNEQFF. The CDR3 DNA reads TGTGCCAGCAGCTTAGCGATTTGGCTAGCGGGAGGCAATGAGCAGTTCTTC.

J is TRBJ2-1 and V is TRBV18; 9 nucleotides agree with TRBD2. CDR1 and CDR2 (germline): KGHSH, LQKENI. J gave up 4 bases and V 2 bases, and 6 bases lay outside the gene matches. This CDR3 has 16 residues. CDR3 DNA sequence: TGTGCCAGCTCACCAGTGCGGGAGGGATTATACAATGAGCAGTTCTTC. Amino acid sequence: CASSPVREGLYNEQFF.

The chain employs TRBV4-3 and TRBJ2-5, with 13 nucleotides matching TRBD2. The CDR3 contains 21 residues. J gave up 2 bases and V 0 bases, and 15 bases lay outside the gene matches. Germline CDR1 LGHNA, CDR2 YSLEER. The chain's CDR3 is CASSQEPGLAGIRPLQETQYF. CDR3 DNA sequence: TGCGCCAGCAGCCAAGAACCGGGACTAGCGGGAATCCGTCCCCTTCAAGAGACCCAGTACTTC.

In the case of this clone: Just one base apart from a much larger clone, this may be a read error. Other DNA sequences in the sample encode the same CDR3. This chain connects TRBV10-3 to TRBJ1-2, with no clear D. The V end was cut by 2 bases, the J end by 0 bases, with 4 bases between. The germline CDR1 and CDR2 sequences are ENHRY and SYGVKD. CDR3 length equals 13 residues. DNA for the CDR3: TGTGCCATCAGTGAGACAGCTAACTATGGCTACACCTTC. Its translation is CAISETANYGYTF.

Concerning this clone itself: The junction differs from germline at one of its ends, possibly a read error. The J gene is TRBJ2-7, the V gene TRBV6-5, with 7 positions matching TRBD2. Germline assignment: CDR1 MNHEY and CDR2 SVGAGI. The CDR3 is 15 amino acids. The CDR3 region is CASSYSGGSSNEQYF. In DNA, the CDR3 is TGTGCCAGCAGTTACTCTGGCGGGAGCTCCAACGAGCAGTACTTC.

This sequence joins TRBV9 and TRBJ1-5; D gene ambiguous. Germline lookup yields CDR1 SGDLS and CDR2 YYNGEE. This CDR3 has 14 residues. Trimming removed 4 bases from V and 7 bases from J, with 15 bases in between. CDR3 sequence (DNA): TGTGCCAGCAGCCCCTCGGATACACTCCAGCCCCAGCATTTT. Translating gives CASSPSDTLQPQHF.

The J gene is TRBJ1-2, the V gene TRBV11-2; D perhaps matches TRBD1 (6 bases). Germline V gene sequence: CDR1 SGHAT, CDR2 FQNNGV. The CDR3 totals 16 residues. V was pared by 0 bases and J by 2 bases, with 13 bases between. CDR3 bases: TGTGCCAGCAGCTTAGATTGGAACAGGGAGAACTATGGCTACACCTTC. It codes for CASSLDWNRENYGYTF.

The chain links TRBV25-1 to TRBJ2-7; D is ambiguous. V was shortened by 3 bases and J by 5 bases, with 17 bases between the two germline ends. This CDR3 comprises 15 residues. Germline loops: CDR1 MGHDK, CDR2 SYGVNS. For the CDR3, the DNA is TGTGCCAGCAGTGATCCCTTTTCGTGGGAAAACGAGCAGTACTTC. Protein: CASSDPFSWENEQYF.

Written as DNA, the CDR3 is TGTGCCACCAGCGGGACTTGGCCCGGGGAGCTGTTTTTT. Translation gives CATSGTWPGELFF. V gene TRBV15 combines with J gene TRBJ2-2, with D possibly being TRBD2 (6 bases). Trimming took off 5 bases at V and 6 bases at J, with 10 bases between the two ends. The CDR3 loop spans 13 amino acids. Germline loops: CDR1 LNHNV, CDR2 YYDKDF (reference sequence).

The chain uses TRBV11-2 and TRBJ2-1, with TRBD1 matching over 10 bases. J lost 6 bases, V lost 4 bases, and 0 bases had no gene match. The CDR3 sequence is 13 residues long. Germline V CDR1 and CDR2: SGHAT, FQNNGV. CDR3 residues: CASSWDRGNEQFF. The CDR3 DNA follows: TGTGCCAGCAGCTGGGACAGGGGCAATGAGCAGTTCTTC.

This clone was found once. The chain has TRBV28 and TRBJ2-7; 12 bases are shared with TRBD2. Germline V CDR1 and CDR2: MDHEN, SYDVKM. This CDR3 is 17 amino acids long. V lost 6 bases, J lost 1 base, and 10 bases stayed unmatched. The CDR3 region has the DNA TGTGCCAGCAGCTCGCCCCGGACTAGCGGGGTTTCCTACGAGCAGTACTTC. Residues: CASSSPRTSGVSYEQYF. The variable domain in full, completed from reference TRBV28 and TRBJ2-7, reads DVKVTQSSRYLVKRTGEKVFLECVQDMDHENMFWYRQDPGLGLRLIYFSYDVKMKEKGDIPEGYSVSREKKERFSLILESASTNQTSMYLCASSSPRTSGVSYEQYFGPGTRLTVT.

This chain links TRBV5-1 with TRBJ2-1; 11 nucleotides match TRBD2. Germline V gene data show CDR1 as SGHRS and CDR2 as YFSETQ. CDR3 length: 19 residues. The J segment lost 2 bases and the V segment lost 8 bases, leaving 18 bases of the junction unmatched. CDR3 in amino acids: CASPSPVASGRPPYNEQFF. The CDR3 nucleotides read TGCGCCAGTCCATCCCCCGTGGCTAGCGGGAGGCCGCCCTACAATGAGCAGTTCTTC.

The rearrangement uses TRBV5-1 and TRBJ2-7, with D possibly matching TRBD2 (5 bases). The germline V gene encodes CDR1 SGHRS and CDR2 YFSETQ. The CDR3 contains 17 residues. With 0 bases removed from V and 6 bases from J, the gap between germline ends came to 22 bases. The CDR3 DNA reads as TGCGCCAGCAGCTTGGTCAGTCGGGCGGTAGGACTCTCCGAGCAGTACTTC. Its translation: CASSLVSRAVGLSEQYF.

The V and J genes are TRBV4-1 and TRBJ1-3; D not resolved. The CDR3 is made up of 15 amino acids. Trimming removed 4 bases at V and 0 bases at J, with 10 bases between. From germline, CDR1 is MGHRA and CDR2 YSYEKL. The chain's CDR3 is CASSPVKDSGNTIYF. The CDR3 nucleotides read TGCGCCAGCAGCCCCGTGAAAGACTCTGGAAACACCATATATTTT.